This is a list of T cell receptor beta chains from one sample in a study of T cell changes during pregnancy in multiple sclerosis. The repertoire was sequenced with immunoSEQ multiplex PCR; TCRdb's copy has only in-frame clones and lacks some. The sample shows tens of thousands of clones, 85% to 95% of them seen only once. The sample consisted of peripheral blood, taken before pregnancy. These receptors were obtained from a female donor with multiple sclerosis, enrolled in a pregnancy study. The CDR3 runs from the conserved cysteine through the conserved F or W. The D gene is left open where the match is weak. Expanded clones are given a class, and other clones once, few, many or no size at all.

v_call: TRBV10-3
clone_size: few
j_call: TRBJ1-1
d_call: TRBD1
cdr3_aa: CAIRRQGQNTEAFF
cdr3_nt: TGTGCCATCAGACGACAGGGACAGAACACTGAAGCTTTCTTT

v_call: TRBV28
clone_size: -
j_call: TRBJ1-5
d_call: -
cdr3_aa: CASSLGQHYQPQHF
cdr3_nt: TGTGCCAGCAGTTTAGGACAGCATTATCAGCCCCAGCATTTT

v_call: TRBV18
clone_size: -
j_call: TRBJ2-5
d_call: -
cdr3_aa: CASSLGPRETQYF
cdr3_nt: TGTGCCAGCTCACTTGGGCCACGGGAGACCCAGTACTTC

v_call: TRBV29-1
clone_size: -
j_call: TRBJ2-7
d_call: TRBD1
cdr3_aa: CSVDLPGGATYEQYF
cdr3_nt: TGCAGCGTTGACTTACCAGGGGGCGCGACCTACGAGCAGTACTTC

v_call: TRBV29-1
clone_size: -
j_call: TRBJ2-1
d_call: -
cdr3_aa: CSVWGLGRINEQFF
cdr3_nt: TGCAGCGTTTGGGGACTCGGACGGATCAATGAGCAGTTCTTC

v_call: TRBV4-2
clone_size: few
j_call: TRBJ2-7
d_call: TRBD2
cdr3_aa: CASSLWDLAGGPGEQYF
cdr3_nt: TGTGCCAGCAGCCTCTGGGACCTAGCGGGAGGGCCTGGAGAGCAGTACTTC

v_call: TRBV7-9
clone_size: once
j_call: TRBJ2-1
d_call: TRBD1
cdr3_aa: CASSQVGTEFNEQFF
cdr3_nt: TGTGCCAGCAGCCAAGTAGGGACAGAATTTAATGAGCAGTTCTTC

v_call: TRBV28
clone_size: -
j_call: TRBJ1-2
d_call: -
cdr3_aa: CASSLRGLDYGYTF
cdr3_nt: TGTGCCAGCAGTTTGAGGGGGTTAGACTATGGCTACACCTTC

v_call: TRBV9
clone_size: -
j_call: TRBJ2-3
d_call: TRBD1
cdr3_aa: CASSARGWGQSTDTQYF
cdr3_nt: TGTGCCAGCAGCGCTCGGGGATGGGGACAGAGCACAGATACGCAGTATTTT

v_call: TRBV29-1
clone_size: -
j_call: TRBJ2-3
d_call: TRBD2
cdr3_aa: CSVEAPGTSGRWDYRGTQYF
cdr3_nt: TGCAGCGTTGAAGCTCCTGGGACTAGCGGGAGGTGGGATTATAGGGGTACGCAGTATTTT

v_call: TRBV25-1
clone_size: -
j_call: TRBJ2-1
d_call: TRBD1
cdr3_aa: CASSRTGEGSYNEQFF
cdr3_nt: TGTGCCAGCAGCCGGACAGGGGAGGGCTCCTACAATGAGCAGTTCTTC